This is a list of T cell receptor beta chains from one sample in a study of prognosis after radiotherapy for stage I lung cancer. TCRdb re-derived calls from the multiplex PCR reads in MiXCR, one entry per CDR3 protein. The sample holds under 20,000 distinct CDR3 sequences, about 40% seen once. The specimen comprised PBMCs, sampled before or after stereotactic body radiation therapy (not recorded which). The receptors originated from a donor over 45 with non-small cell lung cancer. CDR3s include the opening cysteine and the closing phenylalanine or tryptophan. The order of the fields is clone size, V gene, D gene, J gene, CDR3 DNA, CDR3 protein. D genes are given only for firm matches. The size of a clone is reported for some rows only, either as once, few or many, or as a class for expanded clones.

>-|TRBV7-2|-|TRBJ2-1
TGTGCCAGCAGCTTAGGGACATACAATGAGCAGTTCTTC
CASSLGTYNEQFF
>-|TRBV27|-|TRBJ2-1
TGTGCCAGCAGTCCACCGACAGGCGGAGTTGGGGCACCCAAGCAGTTCTTC
CASSPPTGGVGAPKQFF
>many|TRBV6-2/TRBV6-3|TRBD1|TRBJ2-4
TGTGCCAGCAGTAACCGGGACAGGGACCCACCCCGGGACTTC
CASSNRDRDPPRDF
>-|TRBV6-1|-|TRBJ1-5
TGTGCCAGCAGCCCCGGGCGAAGGGGCGGTCAGCCCAAGCATTTT
CASSPGRRGGQPKHF
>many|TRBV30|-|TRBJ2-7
TGTGCCTGGACAGACAGTTACGAGCAGTACTTC
CAWTDSYEQYF
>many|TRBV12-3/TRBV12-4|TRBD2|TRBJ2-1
TGTGCCAGCAGCCATTGGACTAGCGGGCACTACAATGAGCAGTTCTTC
CASSHWTSGHYNEQFF
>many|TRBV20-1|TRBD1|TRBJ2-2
TGCAGTGCTTACTGGGACAGGGGGAACACCGGGGAGCTGTTTTTT
CSAYWDRGNTGELFF
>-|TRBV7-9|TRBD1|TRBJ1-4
TGTGCCAGCAGCTCAGGGGACAGGACAATTAATGAAAAACTGTTTTTT
CASSSGDRTINEKLFF
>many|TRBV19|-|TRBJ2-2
TGTGCCAGTAGTATAGAGATAGCCTCAAACACCGGGGAGCTGTTTTTT
CASSIEIASNTGELFF
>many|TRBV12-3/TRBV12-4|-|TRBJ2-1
TGTGCCAGCACCCCAGGTGACGGGACACAGTTCTTC
CASTPGDGTQFF
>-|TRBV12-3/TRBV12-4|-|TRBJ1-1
TGTGCCAGCAGTTCGCAGGGGCGCGGGAATACTGAAGCTTTCTTT
CASSSQGRGNTEAFF
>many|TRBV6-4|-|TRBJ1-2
TGTGCCAGCAGCCCCCAGGAGGGAAACTATGGCTACACCTTC
CASSPQEGNYGYTF
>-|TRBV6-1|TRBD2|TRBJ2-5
TGTGACAGCAATGGACGGAATAGCGGGAACCAAGAGACCCAGTACTTC
CDSNGRNSGNQETQYF
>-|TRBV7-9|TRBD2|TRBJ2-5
TGTGCCAGCAGCGGGGGGGGGACCCCAGGGACCCAGTACTTC
CASSGGGTPGTQYF
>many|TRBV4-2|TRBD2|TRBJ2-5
TGTGCCAGCAGCCAAGAGGGGAGGGAGAGCGAGACCCAGTACTTC
CASSQEGRESETQYF
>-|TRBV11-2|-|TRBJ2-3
TGTGCCAGCAGCTTAGAAAGGACCGGGACAGATACGCAGTATTTT
CASSLERTGTDTQYF
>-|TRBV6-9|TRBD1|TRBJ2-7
TGTGCCAGCAGTTCGACAGGGTCTAGCTCCTACGAGCAGTACTTC
CASSSTGSSSYEQYF
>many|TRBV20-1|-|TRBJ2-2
TGCAGTGCTAGAGCGCCGGGCGACTACACCGGGGAGCTGTTTTTT
CSARAPGDYTGELFF
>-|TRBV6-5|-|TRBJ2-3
TGTGCCAGCAGTTATTGTTGGTCGGGAGATACGCAGTATTTT
CASSYCWSGDTQYF
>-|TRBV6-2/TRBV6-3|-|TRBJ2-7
TGTGCCAGCAGTTACTCGGGTAACTCCTACAACGAGCAGTACTTC
CASSYSGNSYNEQYF
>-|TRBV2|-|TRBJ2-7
TGTGCCAGCAGTGAGGGGGGTATCGGGTACGAGCAGTACTTC
CASSEGGIGYEQYF
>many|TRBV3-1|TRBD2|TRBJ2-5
TGTGCCAGCAGCCTCAGGACTAGCGGGGGGGCGGAGACCCAGTACTTC
CASSLRTSGGAETQYF
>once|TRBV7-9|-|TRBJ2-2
TGTGCCAGCAGCCCATCGGGCAGCGCGGTTGGCACCGGTGAGCTGTTTTTT
CASSPSGSAVGTGELFF
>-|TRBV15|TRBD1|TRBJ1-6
TGTGCCACCAGCAGAGGGAGGACAGGGTCTAATTTACCCCTCCACTTT
CATSRGRTGSNLPLHF
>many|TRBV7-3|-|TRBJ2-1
TGTGCCAGCAGCTTAAACCTCGGGGGGCGAGACAATGAGCAGTTCTTC
CASSLNLGGRDNEQFF
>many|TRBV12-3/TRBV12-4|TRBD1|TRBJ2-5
TGTGCCAGCAGTCTGGGGTCAGGGGGACACCAAGAGACCCAGTACTTC
CASSLGSGGHQETQYF
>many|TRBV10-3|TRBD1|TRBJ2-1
TGTGCCATCAGTGAGTACAGGGGCGATGAGCAGTTCTTC
CAISEYRGDEQFF
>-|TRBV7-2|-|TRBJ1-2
TGTGCCAGCAGCTTAGTTGGGGACTATGGCTACACCTTC
CASSLVGDYGYTF
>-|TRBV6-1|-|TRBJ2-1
TGTGCCAGCAGTTTTTGGGAGAATGAGCAGTTCTTC
CASSFWENEQFF
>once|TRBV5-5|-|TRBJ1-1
TGTGCCAGCAGCCGCGGAAACACCGAAGCTCTCTTT
CASSRGNTEALF
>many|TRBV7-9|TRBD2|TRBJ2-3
TGTGCCAGCAGCAGGACTAGCGGGGGGGAGGCAGATACGCAGTATTTT
CASSRTSGGEADTQYF
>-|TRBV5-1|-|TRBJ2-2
TGCGCCAGCAGCGGGTCAGCCGACGCCTGGGAGCTGTTTTTT
CASSGSADAWELFF
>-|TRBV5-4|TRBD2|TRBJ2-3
TGTACCAGCAGCTCTGGACTAGCGGGAGGGGAAGATACGCAGTATTTT
CTSSSGLAGGEDTQYF